The source of this T cell receptor beta chain is a study of T cells after yellow fever vaccination. Study in general: SMART-Seq v4 Ultra Low Input handled preparation of low-cell-number fractions.

TCRdb reprocessed the 5' RACE reads via MiXCR and lists one record per CDR3 protein. The table lists around 300,000 distinct CDR3 sequences, over 3.5% of them singletons. There are 14 residues in the CDR3. With 5 bases removed from V and 4 bases from J, the gap between germline ends came to 15 bases. Germline V lookup: CDR1 SGHNT, CDR2 YYREEE (reference sequence). This clonotype was counted a few times. This sequence joins TRBV5-4 and TRBJ1-2, with D uncertain. Source: PBMCs, taken 5 days after the yellow fever booster vaccination. This clonotype was obtained from a man younger than 35 who received the YFV17D yellow fever vaccine. The CDR3 nucleotides are TGTGCCAGCAGGCCCCCGGGCCAAGTCTATGGCTACACCTTC. Its translation: CASRPPGQVYGYTF.